This passage covers 10 T cell receptor beta chains from one sample sequenced in a study of T cell responses to AZD1222 COVID-19 vaccine. Profiled with immunoSEQ multiplex PCR; TCRdb holds only in-frame clones, not every one. The sample has roughly 190,000 clones; about 89% are singletons. The sequencing here drew on peripheral blood, taken 28 days after the second AZD1222 dose. These receptors were obtained from an adult who received the AZD1222 COVID-19 vaccine.

The rearrangement uses TRBV19 and TRBJ1-5; 12 bases are shared with TRBD1. The CDR3 loop spans 14 amino acids. V dropped 11 bases and J dropped 5; count of bases not matched to a gene: 7. From germline, CDR1 is LNHDA and CDR2 SQIVND (reference sequence). CDR3 sequence: CAGTGQGAYQPQHF. As DNA, the CDR3 is TGTGCCGGCACGGGACAGGGGGCATATCAGCCCCAGCATTTT. The whole variable domain, remainder taken from reference TRBV19 and TRBJ1-5, is DGGITQSPKYLFRKEGQNVTLSCEQNLNHDAMYWYRQDPGQGLRLIYYSQIVNDFQKGDIAEGYSVSREKKESFPLTVTSAQKNPTAFYLCAGTGQGAYQPQHFGDGTRLSIL.

This clone was counted between two and nine times. The V gene is TRBV3-1 (or the pseudogene TRBV3-2), the J gene TRBJ1-1; D uncertain. Per the germline V gene, CDR1 is LGHDT and CDR2 is YNNKEL (reference sequence). The CDR3 has 13 residues. V was trimmed by 4 bases and J by 2 bases, leaving 8 bases between them. CDR3 in DNA: TGTGCCAGCAGCCGTGGGCGAAACACTGAAGCTTTCTTT. This codes for CASSRGRNTEAFF.

The CDR3 bases are TGTGCCAGCGCACCTATCCGTCGGGACAGCTATGGCTACACCTTC. Translating gives CASAPIRRDSYGYTF. The rearrangement joins TRBV27 to TRBJ1-2, with TRBD1 identical over 7 bases. The CDR3 totals 15 residues. Germline V gene lookup returns CDR1 MNHEY and CDR2 SMNVEV (reference sequence). After removal of 8 bases from V and 4 bases from J, the junction contained 13 bases not matched to a gene.

This chain links TRBV28 with TRBJ2-5; 9 bases are shared with TRBD2. This CDR3 comprises 15 residues. The germline V gene encodes CDR1 MDHEN and CDR2 SYDVKM. V was clipped by 6 bases and J by 4 bases; unmatched bases: 9. The CDR3 DNA reads as TGTGCCAGCAGCGTTAGCGGGAGTGTTCGAGAGACCCAGTACTTC. Translation gives CASSVSGSVRETQYF. The variable domain in full, with the rest retrieved from reference TRBV28 and TRBJ2-5, is DVKVTQSSRYLVKRTGEKVFLECVQDMDHENMFWYRQDPGLGLRLIYFSYDVKMKEKGDIPEGYSVSREKKERFSLILESASTNQTSMYLCASSVSGSVRETQYFGPGTRLLVL.

The rearrangement uses TRBV28 and TRBJ1-2, with unresolved D. Trimming shortened V by 5 bases and J by 4 bases, and 11 bases separated the two germline ends. Germline loops: CDR1 MDHEN, CDR2 SYDVKM. This CDR3 is 13 amino acids long. The CDR3: CASSRGELYGYTF. CDR3 DNA: TGTGCCAGCAGTCGTGGGGAGCTCTATGGCTACACCTTC.

This chain joins TRBV7-2 and TRBJ2-7, with 11 bases aligning to TRBD1. This CDR3 contains 15 residues. CDR1 is SGHTA, CDR2 FQGNSA, per germline. V was clipped by 3 bases and J by 6 bases; unmatched bases: 7. CDR3 sequence reads: CASSFTPGQGVEQYF. The CDR3 DNA reads as TGTGCCAGCAGCTTTACCCCGGGACAGGGGGTCGAGCAGTACTTC.

This chain joins TRBV28 and TRBJ1-3; D may be TRBD1 (5 bases). V was shortened by 5 bases and J by 0 bases, with 23 bases between the two germline ends. Germline V CDR1 and CDR2: MDHEN, SYDVKM. This CDR3 spans 19 amino acids. The CDR3 nucleotides are TGTGCCAGCAGTACATACCGGGACGTAGTTATGCGCTCTGGAAACACCATATATTTT. It specifies CASSTYRDVVMRSGNTIYF.

This chain links TRBV5-1 with TRBJ2-5, with D perhaps being TRBD1 or TRBD2 (6 bases each). V dropped 5 bases and J dropped 4 bases, with 12 bases sitting between them. The CDR3 spans 13 residues. Germline V gene lookup returns CDR1 SGHRS and CDR2 YFSETQ. The CDR3 is CASRARGGETQYF. In DNA form, the CDR3 reads TGCGCCAGCAGGGCCAGGGGAGGAGAGACCCAGTACTTC.

This sequence joins TRBV12-3 or TRBV12-4 and TRBJ2-7; no clear D. The germline V and J ends were trimmed by 1 base and 7 bases, with 8 bases remaining between them. The CDR3 consists of 12 residues. CDR3 amino acids: CASSLGPLEQYF. Here the CDR3 DNA reads TGTGCCAGCAGTTTAGGTCCCCTGGAGCAGTACTTC.

The chain couples TRBV6-4 to TRBJ1-2; no firm D call. From germline, CDR1 is MRHNA and CDR2 SNTAGT. The CDR3 loop spans 11 amino acids. The ends were cut back, 2 bases at V and 10 bases at J, with 8 bases in the middle. CDR3: CASSDGRFYTF. CDR3 bases: TGTGCCAGCAGTGACGGCAGGTTCTACACCTTC.